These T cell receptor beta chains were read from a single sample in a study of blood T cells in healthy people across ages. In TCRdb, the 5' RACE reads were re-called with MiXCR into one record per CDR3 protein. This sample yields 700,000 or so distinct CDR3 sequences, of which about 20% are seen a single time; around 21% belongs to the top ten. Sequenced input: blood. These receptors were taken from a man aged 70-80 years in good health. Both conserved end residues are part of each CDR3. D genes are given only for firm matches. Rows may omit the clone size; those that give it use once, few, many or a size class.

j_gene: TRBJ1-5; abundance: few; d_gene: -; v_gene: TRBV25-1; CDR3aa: CASSESGWGNQPQHF; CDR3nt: TGTGCCAGCAGTGAATCGGGTTGGGGCAATCAGCCCCAGCATTTT
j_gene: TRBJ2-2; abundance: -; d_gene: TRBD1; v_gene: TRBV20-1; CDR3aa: CSASAPGQGRAGELFF; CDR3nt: TGCAGTGCTAGTGCCCCGGGACAGGGCAGGGCCGGGGAGCTGTTTTTT
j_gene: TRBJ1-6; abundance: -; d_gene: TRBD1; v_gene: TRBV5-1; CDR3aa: CASSTTWGQTDNSPLHF; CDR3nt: TGCGCCAGCAGCACTACTTGGGGACAGACTGATAATTCACCCCTCCACTTT
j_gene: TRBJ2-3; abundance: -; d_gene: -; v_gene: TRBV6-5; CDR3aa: CASSKGRNTNTQYF; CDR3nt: TGTGCCAGCAGCAAAGGACGGAACACAAATACGCAGTATTTT
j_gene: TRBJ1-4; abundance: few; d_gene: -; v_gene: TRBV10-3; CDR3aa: CAISESGNEKLFF; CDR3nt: TGTGCCATCAGTGAGTCTGGTAATGAAAAACTGTTTTTT
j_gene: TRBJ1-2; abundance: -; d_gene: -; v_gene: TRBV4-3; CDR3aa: CASSQDPPGSTVNYGYTF; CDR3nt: TGCGCCAGCAGCCAAGATCCCCCTGGGTCGACAGTGAACTATGGCTACACCTTC
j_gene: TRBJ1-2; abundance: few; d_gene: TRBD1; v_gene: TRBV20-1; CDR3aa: CSARDRQGRGYTF; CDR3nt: TGCAGTGCTAGAGATAGACAGGGTCGAGGCTACACCTTC
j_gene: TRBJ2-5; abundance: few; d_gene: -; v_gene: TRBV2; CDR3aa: CASSGFRDKETQYF; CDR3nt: TGTGCCAGCAGTGGATTCCGGGACAAAGAGACCCAGTACTTC
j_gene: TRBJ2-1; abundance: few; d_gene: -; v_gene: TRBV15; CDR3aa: CATSRDRGVREQFF; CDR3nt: TGTGCCACCAGCAGAGATCGCGGGGTTCGGGAGCAGTTCTTC
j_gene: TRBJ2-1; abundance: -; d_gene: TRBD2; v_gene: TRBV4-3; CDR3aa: CASSQGLAAMFF; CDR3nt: TGCGCCAGCAGCCAAGGACTAGCGGCCATGTTCTTC
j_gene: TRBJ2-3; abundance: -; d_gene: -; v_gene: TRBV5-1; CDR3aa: CASSLLQGGSDTQYF; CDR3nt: TGCGCCAGCAGCTTGCTACAGGGTGGGTCAGATACGCAGTATTTT
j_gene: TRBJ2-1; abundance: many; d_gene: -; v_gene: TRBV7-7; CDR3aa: CASADGGREQFF; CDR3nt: TGTGCCAGCGCCGATGGGGGAAGGGAGCAGTTCTTC
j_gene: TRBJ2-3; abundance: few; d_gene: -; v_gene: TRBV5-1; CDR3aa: CASSLGTLSTDTQYF; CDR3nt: TGCGCCAGCAGCTTGGGGACCCTGAGCACAGATACGCAGTATTTT
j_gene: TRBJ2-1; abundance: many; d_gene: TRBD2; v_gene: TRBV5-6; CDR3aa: CASTRAGEGNEQFF; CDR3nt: TGTGCCAGCACCAGAGCGGGAGAGGGCAATGAGCAGTTCTTC
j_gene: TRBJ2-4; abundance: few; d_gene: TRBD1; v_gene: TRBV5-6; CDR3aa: CTSSLGQRNVQYF; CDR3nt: TGTACCAGCAGCTTGGGACAGAGGAACGTTCAGTACTTC
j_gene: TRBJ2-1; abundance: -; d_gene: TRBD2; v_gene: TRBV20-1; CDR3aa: CSAQSGLAGGNEQFF; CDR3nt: TGCAGTGCTCAGTCTGGACTAGCGGGAGGCAATGAGCAGTTCTTC
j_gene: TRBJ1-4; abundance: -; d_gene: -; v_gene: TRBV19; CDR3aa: CASSIGVGAPAEEKLFF; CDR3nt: TGTGCCAGTAGTATAGGAGTCGGGGCCCCCGCTGAGGAAAAACTGTTTTTT
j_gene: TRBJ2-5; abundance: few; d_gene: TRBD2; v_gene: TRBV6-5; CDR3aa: CASSEREAETQYF; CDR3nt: TGTGCCAGCAGCGAGCGGGAGGCAGAGACCCAGTACTTC
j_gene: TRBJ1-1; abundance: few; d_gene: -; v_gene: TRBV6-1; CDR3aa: CASSFGSAEAFF; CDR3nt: TGTGCCAGCAGTTTCGGCTCTGCTGAAGCTTTCTTT
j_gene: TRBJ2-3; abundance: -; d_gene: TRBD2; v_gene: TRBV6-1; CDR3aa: CASSRTGTSGMGFTDTQYF; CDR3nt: TGTGCCAGCAGCCGAACCGGGACTAGCGGGATGGGCTTCACAGATACGCAGTATTTT
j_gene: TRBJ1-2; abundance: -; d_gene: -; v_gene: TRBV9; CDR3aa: CASSAGGDYGYTF; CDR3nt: TGTGCCAGCAGCGCCGGGGGGGATTACGGCTACACCTTC
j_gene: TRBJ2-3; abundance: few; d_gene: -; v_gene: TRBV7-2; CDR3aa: CASSWQGKPTDTQYF; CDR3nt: TGTGCCAGCAGCTGGCAGGGAAAGCCCACAGATACGCAGTATTTT
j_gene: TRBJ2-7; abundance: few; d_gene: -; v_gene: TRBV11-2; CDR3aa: CASSLAGSAHEQYF; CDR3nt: TGTGCCAGCAGCTTAGCCGGATCAGCCCACGAGCAGTACTTC
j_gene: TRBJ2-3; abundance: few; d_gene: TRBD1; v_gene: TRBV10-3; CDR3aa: CAISETTGTDTQYF; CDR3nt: TGTGCCATCTCGGAAACGACAGGGACAGATACGCAGTATTTT
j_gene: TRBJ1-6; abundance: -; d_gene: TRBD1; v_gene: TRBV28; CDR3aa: CASSIGQGHSPLHF; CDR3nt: TGTGCCAGCAGTATCGGACAGGGGCATTCACCCCTCCACTTT
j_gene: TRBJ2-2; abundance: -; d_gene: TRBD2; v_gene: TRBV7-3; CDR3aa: CASSQAASGGTGELFF; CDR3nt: TGTGCCAGCAGCCAAGCGGCTAGCGGGGGGACCGGGGAGCTGTTTTTT
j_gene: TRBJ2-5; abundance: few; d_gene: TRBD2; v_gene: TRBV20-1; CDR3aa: CSASLAGETQYF; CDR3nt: TGCAGTGCTAGCCTAGCGGGAGAGACCCAGTACTTC
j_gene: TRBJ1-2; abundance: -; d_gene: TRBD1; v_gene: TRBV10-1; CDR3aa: CASSDDRGAFYGYTF; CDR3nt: TGCGCCAGCAGTGACGACAGGGGAGCGTTCTATGGCTACACCTTC
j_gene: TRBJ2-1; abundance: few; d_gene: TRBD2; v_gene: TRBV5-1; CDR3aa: CASSSGLAGGSSYNEQFF; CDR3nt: TGCGCCAGCAGCTCGGGACTAGCGGGGGGGAGCTCCTACAATGAGCAGTTCTTC
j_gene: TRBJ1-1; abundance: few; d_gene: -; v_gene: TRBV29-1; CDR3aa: CSVEDGGHTEAFF; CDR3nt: TGCAGCGTTGAAGATGGGGGTCACACTGAAGCTTTCTTT
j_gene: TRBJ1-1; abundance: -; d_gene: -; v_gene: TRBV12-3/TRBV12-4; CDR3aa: CASSSPGAPEAFF; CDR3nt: TGTGCCAGCAGTTCTCCGGGGGCGCCTGAAGCTTTCTTT
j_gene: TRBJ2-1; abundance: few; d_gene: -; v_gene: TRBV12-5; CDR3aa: CASAEFHIEQFF; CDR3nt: TGTGCTAGTGCCGAATTTCACATTGAGCAGTTCTTC
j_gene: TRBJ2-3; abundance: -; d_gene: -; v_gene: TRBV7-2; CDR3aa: CASSIRLVLSTDTQYF; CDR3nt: TGTGCCAGCAGCATCCGACTCGTACTAAGCACAGATACGCAGTATTTT
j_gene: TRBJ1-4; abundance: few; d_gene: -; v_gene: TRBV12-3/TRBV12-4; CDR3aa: CASSLWSEKLFF; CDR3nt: TGTGCCAGCAGTTTATGGAGTGAAAAACTGTTTTTT
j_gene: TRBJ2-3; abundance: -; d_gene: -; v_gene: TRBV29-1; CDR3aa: CSVDSVGTDTQYF; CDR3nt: TGCAGCGTTGATTCGGTAGGCACAGATACGCAGTATTTT
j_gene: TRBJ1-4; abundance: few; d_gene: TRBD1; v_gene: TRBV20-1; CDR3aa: CSADRGGKLFF; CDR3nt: TGCAGTGCGGACAGGGGTGGTAAACTGTTTTTT
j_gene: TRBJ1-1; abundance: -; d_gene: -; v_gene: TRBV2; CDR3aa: CASSDRGETEAFF; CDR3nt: TGTGCCAGCAGTGACCGCGGGGAAACTGAAGCTTTCTTT
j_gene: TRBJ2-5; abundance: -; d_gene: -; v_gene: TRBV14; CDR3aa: CASSQAGAQETQYF; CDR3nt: TGTGCCAGCAGTCAAGCCGGGGCCCAAGAGACCCAGTACTTC
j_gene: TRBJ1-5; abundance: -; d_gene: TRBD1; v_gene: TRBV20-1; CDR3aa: CSAKSKGARGNQPQHF; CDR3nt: TGCAGTGCTAAGTCAAAGGGGGCGCGAGGCAATCAGCCCCAGCATTTT
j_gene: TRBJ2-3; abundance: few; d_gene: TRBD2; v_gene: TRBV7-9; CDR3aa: CASSPRSAREGPSTDTQYF; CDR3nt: TGTGCCAGCAGCCCCCGAAGTGCGCGGGAGGGCCCCAGCACAGATACGCAGTATTTT
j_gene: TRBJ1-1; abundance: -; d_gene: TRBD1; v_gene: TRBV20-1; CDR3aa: CSASENWDSYGAFF; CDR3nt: TGCAGTGCTAGTGAGAATTGGGACAGCTATGGAGCTTTCTTT
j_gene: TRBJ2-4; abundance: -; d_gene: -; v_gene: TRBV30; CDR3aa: CAWSVSWNIQCF; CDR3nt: TGTGCCTGGAGTGTTTCATGGAACATTCAGTGCTTC
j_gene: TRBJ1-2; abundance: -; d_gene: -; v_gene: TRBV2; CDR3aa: CASAQRLTDGYTF; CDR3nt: TGTGCCAGCGCCCAGAGACTGACCGATGGCTACACCTTC
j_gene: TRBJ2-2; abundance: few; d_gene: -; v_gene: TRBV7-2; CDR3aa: CASRRGSKDGELFF; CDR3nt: TGTGCCAGCAGGCGAGGCTCCAAGGACGGGGAGCTGTTTTTT
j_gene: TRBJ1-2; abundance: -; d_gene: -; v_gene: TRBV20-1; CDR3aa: CSARGAGLSYGYTF; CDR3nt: TGCAGTGCTAGAGGCGCAGGGCTTAGCTATGGCTACACCTTC
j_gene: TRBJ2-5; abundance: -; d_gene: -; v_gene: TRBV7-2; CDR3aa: CASRPTGGSVSYNEQYF; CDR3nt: TGTGCCAGCAGGCCGACTGGGGGCTCGGTTTCGTACAATGAGCAGTACTTC
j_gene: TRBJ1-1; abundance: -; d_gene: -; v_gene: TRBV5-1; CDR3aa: CASSLDGWVGTEAFF; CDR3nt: TGCGCCAGCAGCCTCGACGGATGGGTCGGGACTGAAGCTTTCTTT
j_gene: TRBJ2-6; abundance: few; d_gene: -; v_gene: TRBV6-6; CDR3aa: CASSHGRSRSGANVLTF; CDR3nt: TGTGCCAGCAGTCATGGACGGTCTCGCTCTGGGGCCAACGTCCTGACTTTC
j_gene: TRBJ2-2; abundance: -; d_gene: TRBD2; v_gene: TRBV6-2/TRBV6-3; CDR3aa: CASSKGGSYTGELFF; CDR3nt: TGTGCCAGCTCCAAGGGCGGGAGCTACACCGGGGAGCTGTTTTTT